The entry below describes one T cell receptor (beta chain). The antigen remains undetermined. The data belong to a study of beta chain features in type 1 diabetes. The CDR3 is made up of 13 amino acids. Germline assignment: CDR1 MNHNY and CDR2 SVGAGI (reference sequence). V lost 6 bases and J 2 bases, leaving 10 bases between the germline ends. Study-level points and caveats: These data did not resolve whether HLA type affects TCRB rearrangement. A moderate, significant TCRB CDR3 shortening appeared in type 1 diabetes across four CD4+ subsets. Fewer insertions but more deletions were seen at VDJ junctions in type 1 diabetes patients.

As every portion of the isolated RNA was reverse transcribed, the sequencing read expressed TCRB transcripts. Assay: immunoSEQ multiplex PCR; the TCRdb copy retains only in-frame clones and omits some. The sample has over 700,000 clones; roughly 15% are singletons. V is TRBV6-6 and J is TRBJ1-2; D is undetermined. Sample: naive CD4+ T cells from blood. This clonotype was obtained from a woman aged 18-30 years in good health. Here the CDR3 reads CASREDGNYGYTF. The CDR3, as DNA: TGTGCCAGCAGGGAGGACGGCAACTATGGCTACACCTTC.